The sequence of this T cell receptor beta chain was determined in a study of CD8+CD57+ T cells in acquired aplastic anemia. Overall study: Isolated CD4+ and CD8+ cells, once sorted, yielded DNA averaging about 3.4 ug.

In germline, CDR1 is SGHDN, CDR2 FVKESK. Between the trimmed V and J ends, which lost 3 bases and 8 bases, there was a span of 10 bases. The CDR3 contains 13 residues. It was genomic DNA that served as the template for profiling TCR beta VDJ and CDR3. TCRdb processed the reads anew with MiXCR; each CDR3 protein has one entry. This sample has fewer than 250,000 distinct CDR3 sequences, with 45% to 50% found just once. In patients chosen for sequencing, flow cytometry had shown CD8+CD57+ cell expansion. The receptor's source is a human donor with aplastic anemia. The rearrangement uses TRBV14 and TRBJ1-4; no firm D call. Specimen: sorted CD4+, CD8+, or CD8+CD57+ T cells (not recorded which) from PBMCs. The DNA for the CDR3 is TGTGCCAGCAGCCACCGGCCCGCAGAAAAACTGTTTTTT. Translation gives CASSHRPAEKLFF.